Sequencing of this TCR beta chain was carried out in a study of blood T cell repertoires in COVID-19 (TCRdb year 2020). In terms of the full investigation: Samples from collaborators originated in the United States, Italy and Spain and spanned both the acute and convalescent phases of COVID-19. The samples were drawn from two sources: the first 160 participants of the ongoing ImmuneRACE study, and 1,000 to 1,500 subjects contributed by 6 global collaborators. The sample metadata nearly always contained a de-identified subject ID, COVID-19 status, age in years and sex. Deeply sampled blood TCRbeta repertoires from subjects exposed to, actively infected with, or recovered from COVID-19 were included in the dataset. The repertoires were released in a freely available public database meant as a resource for research on the immune response to SARS-CoV-2. The material from the prospective study consisted of cDNA or gDNA derived from T cells, B-cell-depleted T cells, or PBMCs. HLA class I and class II types, where available, came from metadata supplied by the sample provider rather than from assay-based typing. Study-wide findings and limitations: How much clinical and demographic metadata was included differed by source and by participant, and the metadata was provided uncurated.

In the prospective study, participants were about 18 to 100 years old, resided in about two dozen geographic areas of the United States, and were enrolled through a virtual design. In the prospective study, cohorts were assigned on the basis of participant-reported clinical history obtained from a screening survey and a study questionnaire. Recovered participants in ImmuneRACE Cohort 3 were defined by two consecutive negative NP/OP PCR tests, clearance by a healthcare professional, or resolution of symptoms. Each participant in the prospective study had whole blood, serum and a nasopharyngeal or oropharyngeal swab collected by mobile phlebotomists. Participants in the prospective study had the option to provide additional blood draws and questionnaires over a roughly 2-month period. Prospective study blood samples were shipped either frozen or at room temperature before DNA extraction. On this clone itself: The antigen this receptor binds is unknown. No base qualities exist here, and no much larger clone lies one base off it.

TCRbeta CDR3 regions were amplified from genomic DNA by means of the immunoSEQ Assay, a bias-controlled multiplex PCR. The authors' pipeline ran thus. The number of nucleated cells in each sample was estimated from the amplification of reference gene primers within the assay. To quantify the absolute abundance of each unique TCRbeta CDR3 rearrangement, sequence reads were collapsed and filtered. For each sample, productive Simpson clonality was calculated by taking the square root of Simpson's diversity index across productive rearrangements. TCRdb re-hosts the immuneACCESS table, in-frame sequences only. Its copies lack some clones; in the studies checked, an unresolved V gene accounts for under half of them, and the cause for the rest is not known. The V and J calls and clone size were taken over from that table, and D and trimming were inferred from the DNA. This sample has about 300,000 clones in its table, and around 90% of those were observed once. About 1.7% of the sample rests with the top ten.

Material for sequencing was PBMCs or T cells enriched from blood (not recorded which). This TCR came from a middle-aged woman who had recovered from COVID-19.

The CDR3 loop reads CASSPWGGQSNEQFF. The nucleotide sequence is given as TGCGCCAGCAGCCCGTGGGGGGGGCAATCCAATGAGCAGTTCTTC. In this chain, TRBV5-1 is recombined with TRBJ2-1; 7 matching bases give a weak D call of TRBD2. According to the germline V gene, CDR1 reads SGHRS and CDR2 reads YFSETQ. At the junction V is shortened by 4 bases and J by 6 bases, with 17 bases in between. From the cysteine through the phenylalanine, the CDR3 covers 15 amino acids. The sequence is cut down to CDR3 DNA, 45 bases in frame from base 1.